Presented here are 13 T cell receptor beta chains from one specimen sequenced in a study of shared clonotypes between healthy human individuals. TCRdb's table, derived via immunoSEQ multiplex PCR, lists solely in-frame clones and lacks some. The profile shows roughly 1,100,000 clones, roughly 75% of them singletons. Sequences were obtained from memory CD4+ T cells sorted from blood. Subset noted: CD45RA-negative fraction. These receptors were taken from a man aged 18 to 35 in good health.

This clone was seen more than once but under ten times. This chain joins TRBV10-3 and TRBJ2-5, with TRBD1 matching 7 bases. Germline V lookup: CDR1 ENHRY, CDR2 SYGVKD. The CDR3 extends over 16 amino acids. V dropped 8 bases and J dropped 2; count of bases not matched to a gene: 14. The CDR3 protein is CAISSGFSGGQETQYF. The CDR3 DNA is TGTGCCATCTCAAGCGGATTCTCAGGGGGACAAGAGACCCAGTACTTC.

As for this clone: This same CDR3 is encoded by further DNA sequences in the sample. This chain links TRBV11-3 with TRBJ1-1; maybe TRBD1 (5 bases). Trimming removed 0 bases from V and 4 bases from J, with 9 bases in between. CDR3 size: 14 residues. Germline V lookup: CDR1 SGHNT, CDR2 YENEEA. This chain's CDR3 is CASSLDGAGTEAFF. Written as DNA, the CDR3 is TGTGCCAGCAGCTTAGATGGGGCAGGCACTGAAGCTTTCTTT.

The chain recombines TRBV5-1 with TRBJ2-2, with 9 bases aligning to TRBD1. CDR1 SGHRS and CDR2 YFSETQ come from the germline V gene. With V trimmed by 4 bases and J by 3 bases, 4 bases remained unmatched. The length of the CDR3 is 15 residues. The CDR3: CASSPRQGDTGELFF. In nucleotides, the CDR3 is TGCGCCAGCAGCCCAAGACAGGGGGACACCGGGGAGCTGTTTTTT.

This sequence joins TRBV7-9 and TRBJ1-2; maybe TRBD1 (6 bases). The CDR3 is made up of 14 amino acids. CDR1 and CDR2 (germline): SEHNR, FQNEAQ (reference sequence). Trimming pared 3 bases from V and 6 bases from J, leaving 14 bases between. The DNA for the CDR3 is TGTGCCAGCAGCTTGGGACATTCCTTAGATGGCTACACCTTC. It specifies CASSLGHSLDGYTF.

The chain is built from TRBV4-1 and TRBJ1-4; TRBD1 aligns across 12 bases. V gave up 3 bases and J gave up 5 bases; unmatched junction bases: 7. The CDR3 is made up of 17 amino acids. Germline V gives CDR1 MGHRA, CDR2 YSYEKL. As DNA, the CDR3 is TGCGCCAGCAGCCACGGGACAGGGGGCAATCCCAATGAAAAACTGTTTTTT. This encodes CASSHGTGGNPNEKLFF.

This clone was recorded once. The J gene is TRBJ2-1, the V gene TRBV11-2; a weak D match, TRBD2 (5 bases). Trimming left V 3 bases short and J 3 bases short, with 15 bases between. The CDR3 has 16 residues. The germline gives CDR1 SGHAT, CDR2 FQNNGV. CDR3 loop: CASSLRVLRFYNEQFF. The DNA for the CDR3 is TGTGCCAGCAGCTTGCGGGTCCTGCGATTCTACAATGAGCAGTTCTTC.

In DNA, the CDR3 is TGTGCCAGCAGTGAATTCGGGACAGGGTCCAGCTCCTATAATTCACCCCTCCACTTT. Translation gives CASSEFGTGSSSYNSPLHF. The chain combines TRBV6-1 with TRBJ1-6; 9 bases are shared with TRBD1. The CDR3 runs 19 residues. Germline V lookup: CDR1 MNHNS, CDR2 SASEGT. V lost 2 bases, J lost 0 bases, and 8 bases stayed unmatched.

The J gene is TRBJ2-7, the V gene TRBV10-3, with D unclear. The CDR3 consists of 13 residues. Germline CDR1 is ENHRY and CDR2 is SYGVKD. V lost 6 bases and J lost 4, with 13 bases in between. CDR3 in amino acids: CAISREQIYEQYF. DNA for the CDR3: TGTGCCATCAGCAGAGAGCAGATTTACGAGCAGTACTTC.

This chain joins TRBV5-4 and TRBJ2-2; no firm D call. Germline V gene data show CDR1 as SGHNT and CDR2 as YYREEE (reference sequence). CDR3 size: 13 residues. V lost 4 bases to trimming and J lost 5 bases, with 9 bases between them. In DNA, the CDR3 is TGTGCCAGCAGCCCCTCCAGAACCGGGGAGCTGTTTTTT. It specifies CASSPSRTGELFF.

On this clone itself: Distinct nucleotide sequences in the sample also encode this CDR3. V is TRBV9 and J is TRBJ2-3; 9 bases align to TRBD2. V shed 0 bases, J shed 0 bases, and the junction held 2 bases outside the gene matches. The CDR3 loop spans 16 amino acids. Germline CDR1 and CDR2: SGDLS and YYNGEE. The DNA of the CDR3 is TGTGCCAGCAGCGTAGGAACTAGCGGGAGCACAGATACGCAGTATTTT. This gives the protein CASSVGTSGSTDTQYF.

The genes are TRBV10-3 and TRBJ1-3, with a possible D match to TRBD1 (5 bases). Trimming pared 7 bases from V and 1 base from J, leaving 8 bases between. This CDR3 has 13 residues. From germline, CDR1 is ENHRY and CDR2 SYGVKD. CDR3 nucleotides: TGTGCCATCACGGGGGTGTCTGGAAACACCATATATTTT. Its translation: CAITGVSGNTIYF.

This chain uses TRBV15 with TRBJ1-1; D perhaps matches TRBD1 (5 bases). The CDR3 contains 14 residues. V was clipped by 2 bases and J by 7 bases, with 14 bases between them. Germline lookup yields CDR1 LNHNV and CDR2 YYDKDF (reference sequence). The CDR3 region is CATSRPTGPYEAFF. CDR3 nucleotides: TGTGCCACCAGCAGACCAACAGGCCCTTATGAAGCTTTCTTT.

The chain combines TRBV28 with TRBJ2-7; 7 bases are a match to TRBD1. V was pared by 6 bases and J by 4 bases, with 3 bases of the junction left unmatched. The CDR3 has 12 amino acids. Germline CDR1 reads MDHEN; CDR2 reads SYDVKM. DNA of the CDR3: TGTGCCAGCAGACCGGACAGGTACGAGCAGTACTTC. Translating gives CASRPDRYEQYF.